The 4 T cell receptor beta chains reported below all come from one sample, sequenced in a study of blood T cell repertoires in COVID-19. The method was immunoSEQ multiplex PCR; TCRdb's version includes in-frame clones alone and lacks a portion of them. The sample records around 200,000 clones, about 86% being singletons. Sequences were obtained from peripheral blood. The receptors here all came from a man aged 60-69 years who had recovered from COVID-19.

The chain employs TRBV9 and TRBJ2-5; D is possibly TRBD2 (5 bases). V dropped 4 bases and J dropped 7 bases, with 17 bases sitting between them. Germline V lookup: CDR1 SGDLS, CDR2 YYNGEE. The CDR3 has 14 amino acids. CDR3 loop: CASSPHKGDATQYF. The CDR3 nucleotides are TGTGCCAGCAGCCCCCACAAGGGAGACGCGACCCAGTACTTC.

The chain has TRBV9 and TRBJ2-1; 7 nucleotides agree with TRBD2. This CDR3 contains 20 residues. Losses at the gene ends were 0 bases for V and 2 bases for J; bases not matched to a gene: 17. Germline-derived CDR1 and CDR2 are SGDLS and YYNGEE. CDR3 amino acids: CASSVALMGWAGVTYNEQFF. DNA for the CDR3: TGTGCCAGCAGCGTAGCATTAATGGGGTGGGCGGGAGTCACCTACAATGAGCAGTTCTTC.

This chain links TRBV7-2 with TRBJ2-7, with D maybe TRBD2 (5 bases). V was shortened by 5 bases and J by 3 bases, with 11 bases between the two germline ends. Germline V lookup: CDR1 SGHTA, CDR2 FQGNSA. CDR3 length equals 13 residues. The DNA for the CDR3 is TGTGCCAGCAGCCCCCCGGGATACTACGAGCAGTACTTC. Translating it yields CASSPPGYYEQYF. The full variable domain, completed using reference TRBV7-2 and TRBJ2-7, is GAGVSQSPSNKVTEKGKDVELRCDPISGHTALYWYRQSLGQGLEFLIYFQGNSAPDKSGLPSDRFSAERTGGSVSTLTIQRTQQEDSAVYLCASSPPGYYEQYFGPGTRLTVT.

V and J are TRBV27 and TRBJ2-5, with a weak D call TRBD1 (5 bases). Germline lookup yields CDR1 MNHEY and CDR2 SMNVEV (reference sequence). The V gene lost 6 bases and the J gene lost 6 bases, with 14 bases spanning the gap. The CDR3 contains 13 residues. The CDR3 here is CASSIGAFQTQYF. DNA of the CDR3: TGTGCCAGCAGCATAGGGGCTTTCCAGACCCAGTACTTC.